This TCR beta chain was recorded in a study of blood T cell repertoires in COVID-19. Study details: Nucleic acid was either cDNA or gDNA, and it came from T cells, B-cell-depleted T cells, or PBMCs.

CDR3 length: 16 residues. V was pared by 3 bases and J by 4 bases, with 10 bases of the junction left unmatched. CDR1 is SGHTA and CDR2 is FQGNSA in the germline V gene. In the original workflow: Nucleated cell counts were estimated from reference gene primer amplification. Libraries were prepared by immunoSEQ multiplex PCR; TCRdb keeps only in-frame clonotypes and omits some of them. V and J calls and clone size are copied from that table; D and trimming were computed from the DNA. Here the sample spans approximately 140,000 clones, about 80% being singletons. Source material: peripheral blood. The source is a man aged 65 to 79 with acute or convalescent COVID-19. This sequence joins TRBV7-2 and TRBJ2-3, with TRBD2 matching 7 bases. Here the CDR3 DNA reads TGTGCCAGCAGCTTCAGAGGCGGGAGTGTGTCAGATACGCAGTATTTT. It specifies CASSFRGGSVSDTQYF.